The 19 T cell receptor beta chains listed next were all sequenced from one sample in a study of T cells expressing NK-cell markers. TCRdb reprocessed the 5' RACE reads and stores each CDR3 protein as one record, lacking DNA. This sample contains about 260,000 distinct CDR3 sequences. The sequenced material came from blood T cells: a sorted CD56 or NKG2C T cell subset, CD4+ or CD8+ T cells, or bulk PBMC T cells (not recorded which). These receptors came from a woman between 18 and 70 years old in good health.

The rearrangement joins TRBV20-1 to TRBJ1-6. This CDR3 region has 13 residues. The V gene's germline CDR1 is DFQATT and CDR2 SNEGSKA (reference sequence). This CDR3 is CSARGEGGSPLHF.

This chain links TRBV30 with TRBJ1-5; TCRdb outputs TRBD1, but without DNA this stays unchecked. Germline V lookup: CDR1 GTSNPN, CDR2 SVGIG (reference sequence). This CDR3 has 12 residues. The CDR3 loop is CAFDSYNQPQHF.

CDR3 amino acids: CASSYGTGPYNEQFF. The gene calls are TRBV6-2 or TRBV6-3 and TRBJ2-1; TCRdb's D call of TRBD2 is untestable without DNA. The CDR3 length is 15 residues. CDR1 is MNHEY, CDR2 SVGEGT, per germline.

The chain carries TRBV5-1 and TRBJ2-1. Germline CDR1 is SGHRS and CDR2 is YFSETQ. The CDR3 length is 15 residues. CDR3 in amino acids: CASSLVGDSYNEQFF.

The chain recombines TRBV4-2 with TRBJ1-1; TCRdb's D call, TRBD1, is unchecked because there is no DNA. The CDR3 sequence is 15 residues long. Germline V CDR1 and CDR2: LGHNA, YNFKEQ. CDR3 region: CASSQAPGGRTEAFF.

The chain uses TRBV10-3 and TRBJ1-1. This CDR3 comprises 11 residues. Germline CDR1 is ENHRY and CDR2 is SYGVKD. The CDR3: CAISEGLEAFF.

This CDR3 is CASSFSGTGNSPLHF. The gene calls are TRBV5-1 and TRBJ1-6; without DNA, the TCRdb call of TRBD1 cannot be checked. This CDR3 comprises 15 residues. Germline lookup yields CDR1 SGHRS and CDR2 YFSETQ.

CDR3 amino acids: CSVGTGYAEKLFF. The V call is TRBV29-1, the J call TRBJ1-4; lacking DNA, the TRBD1 call made by TCRdb goes unchecked. Per germline, CDR1 SQVTM and CDR2 ANQGSEA. This CDR3 is 13 amino acids long.

The CDR3 loop is CSARGDSYNEQFF. The chain joins TRBV20-1 to TRBJ2-1. The CDR3 has 13 residues. The germline CDR1 and CDR2 sequences are DFQATT and SNEGSKA (reference sequence).

CDR3 sequence: CASSPRAGGKNNEQFF. The rearrangement links TRBV5-1 to TRBJ2-1; as DNA is missing, the TRBD2 call by TCRdb cannot be tested. This CDR3 region has 16 residues. Germline V lookup: CDR1 SGHRS, CDR2 YFSETQ.

The chain employs TRBV5-1 and TRBJ2-1. CDR1 SGHRS and CDR2 YFSETQ come from the germline V gene. The CDR3 length is 14 residues. CDR3: CASSLLEPHNEQFF.

The chain employs TRBV5-6 and TRBJ1-5. Germline V gene sequence: CDR1 SGHDT, CDR2 YYEEEE. The CDR3 is made up of 13 amino acids. The CDR3 region is CASSYSVEEPQHF.

V is TRBV10-3 and J is TRBJ1-3; TCRdb proposes TRBD1, but this gene call is untestable without DNA. The CDR3 runs 17 residues. Per the germline V gene, CDR1 is ENHRY and CDR2 is SYGVKD. CDR3 sequence: CAISAPPGHNSGNTIYF.

The chain combines TRBV6-1 with TRBJ2-3; the TCRdb call, TRBD1, lacks DNA for checking. The germline V gene has CDR1 MNHNS and CDR2 SASEGT. The CDR3 has 13 amino acids. The CDR3 reads CASRRGPPDTQYF.

The J gene is TRBJ2-1, the V gene TRBV6-2 or TRBV6-3; TCRdb picks TRBD2, but there is no DNA to check that call. Germline loops: CDR1 MNHEY, CDR2 SVGEGT. The CDR3 is 13 residues long. CDR3 sequence: CASSYSAHPGKFF.

The rearrangement uses TRBV12-3 or TRBV12-4 and TRBJ2-5; TCRdb lists TRBD2, though no DNA is available to test this call. CDR3 size: 16 residues. The CDR3 region is CASSPSGFRGVETQYF.

The CDR3 protein is CSARSSWTSGSYNTGELFF. This chain connects TRBV20-1 to TRBJ2-2; TCRdb reports TRBD2, a call that lacks DNA to check it against. Per germline, CDR1 DFQATT and CDR2 SNEGSKA (reference sequence). This CDR3 is built from 19 residues.

The chain couples TRBV25-1 to TRBJ2-2. Germline V lookup: CDR1 MGHDK, CDR2 SYGVNS. This CDR3 is 14 amino acids long. The CDR3 sequence is CASSAMGHTGELFF.

The V call is TRBV7-2, the J call TRBJ2-3; TCRdb designates TRBD2, a call that cannot be tested without DNA. Per the germline V gene, CDR1 is SGHTA and CDR2 is FQGNSA. The CDR3 length is 15 residues. The CDR3 spells CASSLGGVGTDTQYF.